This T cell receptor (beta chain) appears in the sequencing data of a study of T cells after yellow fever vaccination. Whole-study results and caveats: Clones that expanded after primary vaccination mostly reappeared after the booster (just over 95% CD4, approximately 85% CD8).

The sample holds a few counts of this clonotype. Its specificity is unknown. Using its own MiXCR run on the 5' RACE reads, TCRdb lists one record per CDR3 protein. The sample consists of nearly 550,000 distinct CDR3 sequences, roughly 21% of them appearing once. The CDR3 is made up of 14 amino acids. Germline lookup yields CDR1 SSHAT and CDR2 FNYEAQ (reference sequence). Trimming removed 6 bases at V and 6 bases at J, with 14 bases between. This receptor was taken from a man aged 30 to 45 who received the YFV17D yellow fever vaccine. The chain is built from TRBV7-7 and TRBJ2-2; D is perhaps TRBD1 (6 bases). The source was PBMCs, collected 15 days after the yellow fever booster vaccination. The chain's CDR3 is CASSSQGPAGELFF. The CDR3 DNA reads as TGTGCCAGCAGTTCGCAGGGGCCCGCCGGGGAGCTGTTTTTT.